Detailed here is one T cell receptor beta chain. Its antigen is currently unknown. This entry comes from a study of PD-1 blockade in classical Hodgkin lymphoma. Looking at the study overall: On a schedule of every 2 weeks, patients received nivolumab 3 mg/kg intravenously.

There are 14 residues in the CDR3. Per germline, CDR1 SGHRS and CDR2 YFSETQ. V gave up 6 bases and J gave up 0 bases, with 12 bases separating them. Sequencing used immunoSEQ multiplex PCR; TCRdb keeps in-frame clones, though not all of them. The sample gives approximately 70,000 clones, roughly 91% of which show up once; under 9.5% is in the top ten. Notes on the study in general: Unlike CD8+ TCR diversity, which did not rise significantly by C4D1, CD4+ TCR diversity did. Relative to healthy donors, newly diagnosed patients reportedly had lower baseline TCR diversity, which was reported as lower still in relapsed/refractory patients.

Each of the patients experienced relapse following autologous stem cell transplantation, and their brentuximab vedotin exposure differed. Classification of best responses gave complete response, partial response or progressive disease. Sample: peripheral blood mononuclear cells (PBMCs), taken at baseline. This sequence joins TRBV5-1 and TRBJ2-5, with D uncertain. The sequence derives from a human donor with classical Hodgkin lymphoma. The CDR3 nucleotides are TGCGCCAGCACCGAAACGGCCTACCAAGAGACCCAGTACTTC. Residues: CASTETAYQETQYF.